The 30 T cell receptor beta chains presented below share a single source sample, sequenced in a study of Graves' ophthalmopathy and Graves' hyperthyroidism. Amplification targeted the TCR beta CDR3 regions, with RNA transcripts as the source material. The authors performed first-round RT-PCR with HTBI primers and then a second-round multiplex PCR. TCRdb re-analysed the multiplex PCR reads in MiXCR, keeping a single row per CDR3 protein. Among 560,000 or so distinct CDR3 sequences listed, about two fifths were seen once. Material: peripheral blood or thyroid tissue (not recorded which). These TCRs come from an adult man with Graves' hyperthyroidism.

For the CDR3, the DNA is TGCAGCGTGGGGGGACAGGGGGAGCTGTTTTTT. Translated: CSVGGQGELFF. The genes are TRBV29-1 and TRBJ2-2; possible D gene TRBD1, 7 bases. The CDR3 consists of 11 residues. The germline V gene has CDR1 SQVTM and CDR2 ANQGSEA. V lost 6 bases and J lost 8, with 10 bases in between.

This clonotype was counted a few times. The gene calls are TRBV25-1 and TRBJ2-3; D is unclear. Trimming took off 6 bases at V and 6 bases at J, with 10 bases between the two ends. Germline V gene sequence: CDR1 MGHDK, CDR2 SYGVNS. CDR3 size: 12 residues. This CDR3 reads CASSLLLDTQYF. CDR3 nucleotide sequence: TGTGCCAGCAGCCTACTTTTGGATACGCAGTATTTT.

This clonotype has at least ten counts. This rearrangement joins TRBV7-3 to TRBJ1-1; no clear D gene. The V end was cut by 3 bases, the J end by 5 bases, with 10 bases between. Looked up from germline, CDR1 is SGHTA and CDR2 is FQGTGA. This CDR3 is built from 13 residues. The CDR3 bases are TGTGCCAGCAGCTTCGAGGGAGTTACTGAAGCTTTCTTT. It yields the protein CASSFEGVTEAFF.

This clonotype was counted a few times. The J gene is TRBJ1-1, the V gene TRBV11-2, with D maybe TRBD1 (5 bases). This CDR3 is built from 14 residues. The V gene's germline CDR1 is SGHAT and CDR2 FQNNGV. The ends were cut back, 0 bases at V and 7 bases at J, with 12 bases in the middle. The CDR3 reads CASSLEQVASEAFF. The CDR3, as DNA: TGTGCCAGCAGCTTAGAACAGGTTGCCAGTGAAGCTTTCTTT.

This rearrangement joins TRBV29-1 to TRBJ1-1, with 9 bases that match TRBD1. CDR1 and CDR2 (germline): SQVTM, ANQGSEA. The CDR3 has 13 residues. The junction had 5 bases not matched to a gene; V was cut back by 4 bases and J by 5 bases. CDR3 nucleotides: TGCAGCGTTGGGATGACAGGGGGAACTGAAGCTTTCTTT. Protein product: CSVGMTGGTEAFF.

The sample holds many counts of this clonotype. V and J are TRBV2 and TRBJ2-7, with 9 bases matching TRBD2. V was pared by 7 bases and J by 3 bases, with 4 bases of the junction left unmatched. This CDR3 has 13 residues. Germline lookup yields CDR1 SNHLY and CDR2 FYNNEI. The CDR3 reads CASTGTSSYEQYF. Written as DNA, the CDR3 is TGTGCCAGCACCGGGACTAGCAGCTACGAGCAGTACTTC.

This rearrangement joins TRBV7-9 to TRBJ1-1; 12 bases agree with TRBD1. V shed 3 bases, J shed 4 bases, and the junction held 9 bases outside the gene matches. This CDR3 region has 17 residues. The V gene's germline CDR1 is SEHNR and CDR2 FQNEAQ (reference sequence). In nucleotides, the CDR3 is TGTGCCAGCAGCTTGCTCCCGGGACAGGGGGCCGCCACTGAAGCTTTCTTT. This translates into CASSLLPGQGAATEAFF.

The chain uses TRBV7-2 and TRBJ1-4; D possibly corresponds to TRBD1 (5 bases). V lost 4 bases, J lost 7 bases, and 13 bases lay in between. This CDR3 is 14 amino acids long. Per the germline V gene, CDR1 is SGHTA and CDR2 is FQGNSA. The DNA for the CDR3 is TGTGCCAGCAGCTCCCAGGGAGTAGGTGAAAAACTGTTTTTT. This gives the protein CASSSQGVGEKLFF.

This clonotype was seen only once. The chain links TRBV7-6 to TRBJ2-5; D perhaps matches TRBD2 (5 bases). The ends were cut back, 0 bases at V and 7 bases at J, with 12 bases in the middle. This CDR3 comprises 14 residues. Looked up from germline, CDR1 is SGHVS and CDR2 is FNYEAQ. The chain's CDR3 is CASSLAGRGLTQYF. In DNA form, the CDR3 reads TGTGCCAGCAGCTTAGCAGGTAGAGGGTTGACCCAGTACTTC.

This clonotype showed up many times. This chain uses TRBV4-2 with TRBJ1-2; 8 bases align to TRBD1. The length of the CDR3 is 14 residues. V was clipped by 4 bases and J by 5 bases; unmatched bases: 6. The V gene's germline CDR1 is LGHNA and CDR2 YNFKEQ. CDR3 amino acids: CASSLQGARYGYTF. In DNA, the CDR3 is TGTGCCAGCAGCCTTCAGGGGGCGCGTTATGGCTACACCTTC.

The rearrangement joins TRBV10-3 to TRBJ2-2; the match to TRBD2 covers 7 bases. The CDR3 is 14 residues long. Germline lookup yields CDR1 ENHRY and CDR2 SYGVKD. The V gene end was trimmed by 7 bases and the J gene end by 6 bases; junction bases not matched to a gene: 8. The CDR3 spells CAITQAGRSGELFF. The CDR3 coding sequence is TGTGCCATCACACAAGCGGGACGGTCCGGGGAGCTGTTTTTT.

V and J are TRBV15 and TRBJ2-1, with 13 bases identical to TRBD2. Germline CDR1 LNHNV, CDR2 YYDKDF (reference sequence). J gave up 8 bases and V 4 bases, and 5 bases lay outside the gene matches. This CDR3 comprises 15 residues. CDR3 nucleotides: TGTGCCACCAGCACCCGGACTAGCGGGGGTTATGAGCAGTTCTTC. Residues: CATSTRTSGGYEQFF.

This clonotype has at least ten counts. The J gene is TRBJ2-2, the V gene TRBV7-9, with 8 positions matching TRBD1. The CDR3 extends over 17 amino acids. J lost 11 bases, V lost 3 bases, and 17 bases had no gene match. The germline V gene has CDR1 SEHNR and CDR2 FQNEAQ (reference sequence). The CDR3 DNA follows: TGTGCCAGCAGCTTGTCGCCGGCAGGGGGCGCGCATCTTGAGCTGTTTTTT. Its protein product is CASSLSPAGGAHLELFF.

The rearrangement links TRBV7-6 to TRBJ2-1, with D uncertain. This CDR3 is built from 15 residues. Germline CDR1 and CDR2: SGHVS and FNYEAQ. V lost 1 base and J lost 3, with 10 bases in between. The CDR3 nucleotides are TGTGCCAGCAGCTTAGTCCGGACGAGCTACAATGAGCAGTTCTTC. Translated: CASSLVRTSYNEQFF. The variable domain in full, with the rest retrieved from reference TRBV7-6 and TRBJ2-1, is GAGVSQSPRYKVTKRGQDVALRCDPISGHVSLYWYRQALGQGPEFLTYFNYEAQQDKSGLPNDRFSAERPEGSISTLTIQRTEQRDSAMYRCASSLVRTSYNEQFFGPGTRLTVL.

The chain links TRBV7-9 to TRBJ1-2; D is possibly TRBD1 (6 bases). The ends were cut back, 4 bases at V and 4 bases at J, with 13 bases in the middle. The CDR3 spans 14 residues. CDR1 and CDR2 from the germline V gene are SEHNR and FQNEAQ (reference sequence). CDR3 sequence (DNA): TGTGCCAGCAGCTCTTTAGACAGGCTCTATGGCTACACCTTC. It is translated as CASSSLDRLYGYTF.

V gene TRBV15 combines with J gene TRBJ2-7, with D hard to call. Trimming shortened V by 3 bases and J by 0 bases, and 6 bases separated the two germline ends. This CDR3 is 13 amino acids long. Germline V gene lookup returns CDR1 LNHNV and CDR2 YYDKDF (reference sequence). CDR3 coding DNA: TGTGCCACCAGCAGCCTAAGCTCCTACGAGCAGTACTTC. Protein product: CATSSLSSYEQYF.

The rearrangement uses TRBV5-1 and TRBJ2-5, with 7 bases identical to TRBD1. Germline values: CDR1 SGHRS, CDR2 YFSETQ. The CDR3 consists of 15 residues. V shed 2 bases and J 2 bases; nucleotides not matched to a gene: 6. CDR3 in DNA: TGCGCCAGCAGCTTACAGGGGAAGAGGCAAGAGACCCAGTACTTC. Translated, it gives CASSLQGKRQETQYF. Together with reference TRBV5-1 and TRBJ2-5, the CDR3 gives the full variable domain: KAGVTQTPRYLIKTRGQQVTLSCSPISGHRSVSWYQQTPGQGLQFLFEYFSETQRNKGNFPGRFSGRQFSNSRSEMNVSTLELGDSALYLCASSLQGKRQETQYFGPGTRLLVL.

This clonotype appeared many times. The rearrangement links TRBV7-9 to TRBJ2-5; 10 bases are shared with TRBD1. V was pared by 3 bases and J by 14 bases, with 3 bases of the junction left unmatched. Looked up from germline, CDR1 is SEHNR and CDR2 is FQNEAQ (reference sequence). This CDR3 is 11 amino acids long. The CDR3 DNA reads as TGTGCCAGCAGCTTTGGGGACAGGGGTTACTTC. It translates to CASSFGDRGYF.

This clonotype has at least ten counts. The rearrangement uses TRBV29-1 and TRBJ2-7, with unresolved D. Deletions cut 0 bases from V and 5 bases from J, with 5 bases between. The CDR3 loop spans 11 amino acids. Germline V gene lookup returns CDR1 SQVTM and CDR2 ANQGSEA. This chain's CDR3 is CSVEERDEQYF. The DNA for the CDR3 is TGCAGCGTTGAAGAAAGGGACGAGCAGTACTTC.

The genes are TRBV2 and TRBJ2-5; D not resolved. The CDR3 is made up of 14 amino acids. V shed 8 bases and J shed 1 base, with 14 bases lying between them. Germline V gene lookup returns CDR1 SNHLY and CDR2 FYNNEI. In nucleotides, the CDR3 is TGTGCCAGCGTTGAAGTTCCCCTCCAAGAGACCCAGTACTTC. Its protein is CASVEVPLQETQYF.

This clonotype has at least ten counts. The V gene is TRBV12-3 or TRBV12-4, the J gene TRBJ2-5; no definite D call. Trimming took off 5 bases at V and 4 bases at J, with 23 bases between the two ends. The length of the CDR3 is 17 residues. CDR3 amino acids: CASSPAWRVDPRETQYF. The DNA of the CDR3 is TGTGCCAGCAGTCCAGCGTGGCGAGTAGATCCACGAGAGACCCAGTACTTC.

As regards this clonotype: A read error is possible here, since a much larger clone lies one base away. In this CDR3 the conserved last residue, phenylalanine or tryptophan, is missing, so a read error is likely. This chain uses TRBV4-1 with TRBJ2-7, with TRBD1 identical over 7 bases. Germline CDR1 reads MGHRA; CDR2 reads YSYEKL. This CDR3 has 16 residues. V lost 5 bases and J lost 3; bases outside the gene matches: 13. The CDR3 DNA follows: TGCGCCAGCAGCTACGCCGAGCCCGGGACAGTCTACGAGCAGTACCTC. Protein product: CASSYAEPGTVYEQYL.

This clonotype occurred many times. V gene TRBV9 combines with J gene TRBJ1-4; D remains ambiguous. The CDR3 runs to 12 residues. V was trimmed by 3 bases and J by 10 bases, leaving 10 bases between them. CDR1 SGDLS and CDR2 YYNGEE come from the germline V gene. The CDR3 sequence: CASSGGDGKLFF. CDR3 sequence (DNA): TGTGCCAGCAGCGGCGGCGACGGAAAACTGTTTTTT.

This clonotype occurred many times. The chain recombines TRBV5-1 with TRBJ2-7, with D unclear. CDR3 size: 12 residues. The germline V and J ends were trimmed by 3 bases and 5 bases, with 9 bases remaining between them. Germline assignment: CDR1 SGHRS and CDR2 YFSETQ. The CDR3, as DNA: TGCGCCAGCAGCTGGGATCGGGACGAGCAGTACTTC. It translates to CASSWDRDEQYF. Based on the CDR3 plus reference TRBV5-1 and TRBJ2-7, the full variable domain is KAGVTQTPRYLIKTRGQQVTLSCSPISGHRSVSWYQQTPGQGLQFLFEYFSETQRNKGNFPGRFSGRQFSNSRSEMNVSTLELGDSALYLCASSWDRDEQYFGPGTRLTVT.

This clonotype was counted a few times. V and J are TRBV7-9 and TRBJ1-6; TRBD1 matches 7 bases. The germline CDR1 and CDR2 sequences are SEHNR and FQNEAQ (reference sequence). The CDR3 covers 16 residues. Losses at the gene ends were 5 bases for V and 9 bases for J; bases not matched to a gene: 13. CDR3: CASSQEGTGVGSPLHF. For the CDR3, the DNA is TGTGCCAGCAGCCAAGAGGGTACAGGGGTGGGTTCACCCCTCCACTTT.

This rearrangement joins TRBV28 to TRBJ1-4; TRBD1 agrees at 7 bases. The CDR3 spans 13 residues. Unmatched junction bases numbered 11, after V lost 11 bases and J lost 8 bases. The germline V gene encodes CDR1 MDHEN and CDR2 SYDVKM. CDR3 in amino acids: CASKGQTKEKLFF. The CDR3 DNA is TGTGCCTCAAAGGGACAGACCAAAGAAAAACTGTTTTTT.

The J gene is TRBJ2-7, the V gene TRBV7-9; TRBD2 aligns across 9 bases. Judging by the DNA end, TRBJ2-1 fits better; the J call may be wrong. The CDR3 is 15 amino acids. Per the germline V gene, CDR1 is SEHNR and CDR2 is FQNEAQ (reference sequence). The CDR3 sequence is CASSIQAGGWNEQFF. The CDR3 region has the DNA TGTGCCAGCAGCATCCAAGCGGGGGGTTGGAATGAGCAGTTCTTC.

The V and J genes are TRBV11-1 and TRBJ1-1, with no clear D. Germline assignment: CDR1 SGHAT and CDR2 FQDESV (reference sequence). Trimming stripped 5 bases from V and 4 bases from J, with 14 bases between. This CDR3 is 14 amino acids long. The CDR3 nucleotides read TGTGCCAGCAGCCCAAGGGTTTCGATCACTGAAGCTTTCTTT. Amino acid sequence: CASSPRVSITEAFF.

The gene calls are TRBV5-8 and TRBJ2-7, with unresolved D. Trimming removed 3 bases at V and 7 bases at J, with 17 bases between. CDR3 length: 14 amino acids. The germline gives CDR1 SGHTS, CDR2 YDEGEE. The CDR3 nucleotides are TGTGCCAGCAGCTCCGGAGCAACCCTCCGGGAGCAGTACTTC. Translating it yields CASSSGATLREQYF.

Here the CDR3 DNA reads TGTGCCAGCAGCCCAACCGGGACAGGGGTACAAGAGACCCAGTACTTC. Translation gives CASSPTGTGVQETQYF. This chain uses TRBV7-9 with TRBJ2-5; TRBD1 agrees at 10 bases. CDR1 and CDR2 (germline): SEHNR, FQNEAQ (reference sequence). With 5 bases clipped from V and 2 bases from J, the junction kept 8 bases outside the gene matches. This CDR3 comprises 16 residues. The whole variable domain, remainder taken from reference TRBV7-9 and TRBJ2-5, is DTGVSQNPRHKITKRGQNVTFRCDPISEHNRLYWYRQTLGQGPEFLTYFQNEAQLEKSRLLSDRFSAERPKGSFSTLEIQRTEQGDSAMYLCASSPTGTGVQETQYFGPGTRLLVL.